This is a list of T cell receptor beta chains from one sample in a study of blood T cell repertoires in COVID-19. This table comes from immunoSEQ multiplex PCR, and its TCRdb copy is limited to in-frame clones, with some not included. This sample has some 46,000 clones; 75% to 90% occur once, and the top ten carry about 7.2%. Material: peripheral blood. The receptors shown here come from a man in his fifties or sixties with active COVID-19. The CDR3 runs from the conserved cysteine through the conserved F or W. Each record gives: V gene, D gene, clone size, J gene, CDR3 protein, CDR3 DNA. The D gene is left open where the match is weak. A clone size is listed for some rows: how often the clone was seen (once, few, many), or a class if it is expanded.

>TRBV19|.|.|TRBJ2-1
CASTAEGRPGNEQFF
TGTGCCAGTACCGCCGAAGGACGTCCGGGGAATGAGCAGTTCTTC
>TRBV28|.|.|TRBJ2-5
CASSPQETQYF
TGTGCCAGCAGTCCGCAAGAGACCCAGTACTTC
>TRBV19|.|.|TRBJ2-2
CASRQGYGELFF
TGTGCCAGTAGGCAGGGTTACGGGGAGCTGTTTTTT
>TRBV5-1|.|.|TRBJ1-3
CASSLEGKVGNTIYF
TGCGCCAGCAGCTTGGAGGGGAAGGTTGGAAACACCATATATTTT
>TRBV5-4|.|.|TRBJ2-2
CASSLRGYGGELFF
TGTGCCAGCAGCTTGCGGGGGTACGGCGGGGAGCTGTTTTTT
>TRBV15|.|.|TRBJ1-3
CATSRQGSSGNTIYF
TGTGCCACCAGCAGACAGGGTAGCTCTGGAAACACCATATATTTT
>TRBV11-2|TRBD1|.|TRBJ1-2
CASSSPRTGAYLNYGYTF
TGTGCCAGCAGCTCCCCCCGTACAGGGGCGTACCTTAACTATGGCTACACCTTC
>TRBV28|TRBD1|few|TRBJ1-2
CASKRQGSGYGYTF
TGTGCCAGCAAGCGACAGGGGAGCGGCTATGGCTACACCTTC
>TRBV5-4|.|.|TRBJ2-5
CASSPRTDQETQYF
TGTGCCAGCAGCCCCCGGACAGATCAAGAGACCCAGTACTTC
>TRBV6-1|.|.|TRBJ2-7
CASSELAFNEQYF
TGTGCCAGCAGTGAGTTAGCTTTTAACGAGCAGTACTTC
>TRBV28|.|.|TRBJ1-2
CASSFQGGYGYTF
TGTGCCAGCAGTTTCCAGGGAGGGTATGGCTACACCTTC
>TRBV6-5|.|.|TRBJ1-5
CASSWALTGPHQPQHF
TGTGCCAGCAGTTGGGCTCTCACAGGGCCTCATCAGCCCCAGCATTTT
>TRBV7-2|.|few|TRBJ2-3
CASSLVGGDRTDTQYF
TGTGCCAGCAGCTTAGTAGGGGGGGATCGCACAGATACGCAGTATTTT
>TRBV7-6|TRBD2|.|TRBJ2-3
CASSPVGGRITDTQYF
TGTGCCAGCAGCCCCGTTGGCGGGAGGATCACAGATACGCAGTATTTT
>TRBV4-1|.|.|TRBJ2-3
CASSQREGGDTQYF
TGCGCCAGCAGCCAACGAGAAGGGGGAGATACGCAGTATTTT
>TRBV27|TRBD1|.|TRBJ2-7
CASRLGTGESYEQYF
TGTGCCAGCAGACTAGGGACAGGGGAGTCCTACGAGCAGTACTTC